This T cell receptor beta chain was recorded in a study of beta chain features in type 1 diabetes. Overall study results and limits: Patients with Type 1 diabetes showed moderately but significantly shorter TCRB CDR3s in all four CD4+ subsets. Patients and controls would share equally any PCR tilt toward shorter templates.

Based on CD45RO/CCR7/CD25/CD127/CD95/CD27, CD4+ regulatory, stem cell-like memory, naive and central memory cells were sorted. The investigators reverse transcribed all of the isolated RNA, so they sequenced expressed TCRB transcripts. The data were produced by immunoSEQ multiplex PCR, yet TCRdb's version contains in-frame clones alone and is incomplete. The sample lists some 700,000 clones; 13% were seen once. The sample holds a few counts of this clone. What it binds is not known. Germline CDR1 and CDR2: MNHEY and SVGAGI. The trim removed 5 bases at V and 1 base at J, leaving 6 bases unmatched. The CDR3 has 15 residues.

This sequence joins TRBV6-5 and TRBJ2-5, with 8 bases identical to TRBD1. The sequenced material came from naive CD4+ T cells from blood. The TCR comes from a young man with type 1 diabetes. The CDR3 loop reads CASSQLDRAQETQYF. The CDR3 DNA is TGTGCCAGCAGTCAACTGGACAGGGCCCAAGAGACCCAGTACTTC.